These T cell receptor beta chains were read from a single sample in a study of blood T cell repertoires in COVID-19. Using immunoSEQ multiplex PCR, the repertoire was profiled, and TCRdb retains in-frame clones only, with some absent. The data contain about 59,000 clones, about nine tenths of them singletons. The sample consisted of peripheral blood. The receptors stem from an older man with acute or convalescent COVID-19. Both conserved end residues are part of each CDR3. D genes are given only for firm matches. Not every row has a clone size; where given, it reads once, few, many or a size class.

>TRBJ2-2|NA|NA|TRBV19
CASSIALRLLNTGELFF
TGTGCCAGTAGTATTGCATTGCGGCTTCTCAACACCGGGGAGCTGTTTTTT
>TRBJ2-1|NA|NA|TRBV19
CASSAGYSYNEQFF
TGTGCCAGTAGCGCGGGATACTCCTACAATGAGCAGTTCTTC
>TRBJ1-2|NA|NA|TRBV5-1
CASSVEEGYGYTF
TGCGCCAGCAGCGTCGAGGAGGGCTATGGCTACACCTTC
>TRBJ1-2|NA|NA|TRBV29-1
CSVRGEGYGYTF
TGCAGCGTCCGGGGGGAGGGATATGGCTACACCTTC
>TRBJ2-5|TRBD2|once|TRBV7-2
CASSLAITSGEETQYF
TGTGCCAGCAGCTTAGCGATCACTAGCGGGGAAGAGACCCAGTACTTC
>TRBJ2-2|NA|NA|TRBV19
CASQTNRESGTGELFF
TGTGCCAGTCAAACCAACAGGGAAAGTGGCACCGGGGAGCTGTTTTTT
>TRBJ2-7|TRBD2|NA|TRBV18
CASSAGLAGGRSSYEQYF
TGTGCCAGCTCTGCGGGACTAGCGGGGGGCCGATCCTCCTACGAGCAGTACTTC
>TRBJ2-1|NA|NA|TRBV10-3
CAISETTPHEQFF
TGTGCCATCAGTGAGACGACTCCCCATGAGCAGTTCTTC
>TRBJ2-6|NA|NA|TRBV27
CASSPRGTGANVLTF
TGTGCCAGCAGTCCTAGAGGGACTGGGGCCAACGTCCTGACTTTC
>TRBJ2-2|NA|once|TRBV5-4
CASSTPAGTGELFF
TGTGCCAGCAGCACGCCAGCAGGCACCGGGGAGCTGTTTTTT
>TRBJ1-2|NA|NA|TRBV18
CASSPPDTYGYTF
TGTGCCAGCTCACCTCCTGACACCTATGGCTACACCTTC
>TRBJ2-1|TRBD2|NA|TRBV27
CASSLVAGNNEQFF
TGTGCCAGCAGTTTAGTAGCGGGGAACAATGAGCAGTTCTTC
>TRBJ2-5|NA|NA|TRBV7-9
CASSLGAGQETQYF
TGTGCCAGCAGCTTAGGGGCCGGCCAAGAGACCCAGTACTTC
>TRBJ2-4|NA|NA|TRBV2
CASRYPSSGDIQYF
TGTGCCAGCAGGTACCCGAGCTCCGGGGACATTCAGTACTTC
>TRBJ2-3|TRBD2|NA|TRBV7-2
CASSLDFGTSPDTQYF
TGTGCCAGCAGCTTAGATTTCGGGACTAGCCCAGATACGCAGTATTTT
>TRBJ2-7|TRBD1|NA|TRBV3-1/TRBV3-2
CASSQAQGAAYEQYF
TGTGCCAGCAGCCAGGCACAGGGGGCAGCTTACGAGCAGTACTTC